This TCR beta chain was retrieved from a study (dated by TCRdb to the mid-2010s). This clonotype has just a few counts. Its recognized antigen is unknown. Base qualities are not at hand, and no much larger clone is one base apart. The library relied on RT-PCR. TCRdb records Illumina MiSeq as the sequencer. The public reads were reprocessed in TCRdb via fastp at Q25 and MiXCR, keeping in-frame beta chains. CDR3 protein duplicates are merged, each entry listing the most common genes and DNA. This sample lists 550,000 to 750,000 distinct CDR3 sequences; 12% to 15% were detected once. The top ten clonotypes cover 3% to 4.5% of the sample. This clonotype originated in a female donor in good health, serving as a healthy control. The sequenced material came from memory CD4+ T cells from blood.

This receptor carries the CDR3 CASSFIGAYNSPLHF. The bases read TGCGCCAGCAGCTTCATCGGGGCCTATAATTCACCCCTCCACTTT. The chain uses TRBV5-1 and TRBJ1-6; no D gene is confidently identified. The germline V gene provides CDR1 SGHRS and CDR2 YFSETQ. Reading from cysteine to phenylalanine, the CDR3 counts 15 amino acids. Only the CDR3 portion is preserved as DNA: 45 bases, with reading frame beginning at the first base. V gives up 2 bases and J gives up 2 bases, and the segment between their germline ends measures 8 bases.